The 28 T cell receptor beta chains below were found in one sample sequenced in a study of T cell responses to AZD1222 COVID-19 vaccine. Libraries were prepared by immunoSEQ multiplex PCR; TCRdb keeps only in-frame clonotypes and omits some of them. The table records some 150,000 clones, 85% to 95% of them present only once. The sequencing here drew on peripheral blood, taken 28 days after the second AZD1222 dose. These receptors were obtained from an adult who received the AZD1222 COVID-19 vaccine.

The V gene is TRBV19, the J gene TRBJ2-3; TRBD1 matches at 9 bases. Germline V CDR1 and CDR2: LNHDA, SQIVND (reference sequence). This CDR3 has 14 residues. Losses at the gene ends were 7 bases for V and 4 bases for J; bases not matched to a gene: 6. For the CDR3, the DNA is TGTGCCAGTAAGGACAGGGGTAAAGCAGATACGCAGTATTTT. Translation: CASKDRGKADTQYF.

The rearrangement links TRBV9 to TRBJ2-5, with D possibly being TRBD1 (5 bases). Germline-derived CDR1 and CDR2 are SGDLS and YYNGEE. The CDR3 is made up of 14 amino acids. With 0 bases removed from V and 5 bases from J, the gap between germline ends came to 11 bases. DNA for the CDR3: TGTGCCAGCAGCGTAGGGCCAGGGCCCGAGACCCAGTACTTC. Encoded protein: CASSVGPGPETQYF.

The chain employs TRBV7-9 and TRBJ2-1, with D tentatively TRBD1 or TRBD2 (5 bases each). V was shortened by 5 bases and J by 0 bases, with 11 bases between the two germline ends. Germline V CDR1 and CDR2: SEHNR, FQNEAQ (reference sequence). CDR3 length: 15 amino acids. CDR3 region: CASSPGAGSYNEQFF. The CDR3, as DNA: TGTGCCAGCAGCCCCGGGGCGGGCTCCTACAATGAGCAGTTCTTC.

This chain links TRBV2 with TRBJ1-5; D call uncertain. This CDR3 contains 13 residues. Looked up from germline, CDR1 is SNHLY and CDR2 is FYNNEI. Deletions cut 8 bases from V and 0 bases from J, with 8 bases between. CDR3: CASAGDSNQPQHF. CDR3 in DNA: TGTGCCAGCGCCGGGGATAGCAATCAGCCCCAGCATTTT.

Regarding this clone: Other DNA variants within this sample encode the same CDR3. This sequence joins TRBV9 and TRBJ2-3, with 7 bases fitting TRBD2. V dropped 0 bases and J dropped 1; count of bases not matched to a gene: 2. This CDR3 is 15 amino acids long. Germline lookup yields CDR1 SGDLS and CDR2 YYNGEE. CDR3 in amino acids: CASSVGGGGTDTQYF. CDR3 nucleotide sequence: TGTGCCAGCAGCGTAGGCGGGGGAGGCACAGATACGCAGTATTTT.

The chain joins TRBV5-1 to TRBJ2-1; D possibly uses TRBD1 or TRBD2 (5 bases each). The CDR3 loop spans 16 amino acids. CDR1 SGHRS and CDR2 YFSETQ come from the germline V gene. Trimming left V 6 bases short and J 4 bases short, with 20 bases between. CDR3 amino acids: CASIPGEGVKYNEQFF. The DNA of the CDR3 is TGCGCCAGCATACCCGGGGAAGGGGTTAAGTACAATGAGCAGTTCTTC.

This clone was seen a single time. The chain has TRBV7-9 and TRBJ1-1; a possible D gene is TRBD1 (6 bases). Trimming pared 2 bases from V and 4 bases from J, leaving 11 bases between. Germline assignment: CDR1 SEHNR and CDR2 FQNEAQ (reference sequence). CDR3 length: 14 amino acids. The CDR3 coding sequence is TGTGCCAGCAGCTTATCAGGGGCGAGCACTGAAGCTTTCTTT. This encodes CASSLSGASTEAFF.

The chain combines TRBV29-1 with TRBJ2-7; tentatively, D is TRBD2 (6 bases). Germline lookup yields CDR1 SQVTM and CDR2 ANQGSEA. The CDR3 extends over 14 amino acids. V was cut by 3 bases and J by 4 bases, with 16 bases left in between. CDR3 nucleotide sequence: TGCAGCGTTGACCGTACGGTTGGAGGGTACGAGCAGTACTTC. Its translation: CSVDRTVGGYEQYF.

The V gene is TRBV30, the J gene TRBJ1-6; D perhaps matches TRBD1 (6 bases). The germline V and J ends were trimmed by 1 base and 7 bases, with 8 bases remaining between them. Germline CDR1 and CDR2: GTSNPN and SVGIG (reference sequence). CDR3 length: 13 amino acids. The CDR3 loop is CAWSGTANSPLHF. The CDR3 DNA reads TGTGCCTGGAGTGGGACAGCCAATTCACCCCTCCACTTT. The full variable domain, rest sourced from reference TRBV30 and TRBJ1-6, is SQTIHQWPATLVQPVGSPLSLECTVEGTSNPNLYWYRQAAGRGLQLLFYSVGIGQISSEVPQNLSASRPQDRQFILSSKKLLLSDSGFYLCAWSGTANSPLHFGNGTRLTVT.

This clone was counted once. This chain uses TRBV15 with TRBJ2-5; 8 nucleotides match TRBD2. J gave up 4 bases and V 3 bases, and 1 base lay outside the gene matches. From germline, CDR1 is LNHNV and CDR2 YYDKDF (reference sequence). The CDR3 consists of 13 residues. The DNA for the CDR3 is TGTGCCACCAGCAGCCTAGCGGGAGAGACCCAGTACTTC. Its translation: CATSSLAGETQYF.

The chain couples TRBV19 to TRBJ2-1, with 9 positions matching TRBD1. The V segment lost 5 bases and the J segment 3 bases; nucleotides outside the gene matches: 11. CDR1 LNHDA and CDR2 SQIVND come from the germline V gene (reference sequence). The CDR3 loop spans 17 amino acids. The CDR3 region has the DNA TGTGCCAGTAGTGAAGGCCGTTTGGGACAGGGCTACAATGAGCAGTTCTTC. It translates to CASSEGRLGQGYNEQFF.

CDR3 in DNA: TGTGCCAGCAGCTTGTGGACGGACACCGGGGAGCTGTTTTTT. This codes for CASSLWTDTGELFF. The chain is built from TRBV5-5 and TRBJ2-2; D not resolved. Germline CDR1 reads SGHKS; CDR2 reads YYEKEE (reference sequence). V lost 1 base and J 3 bases, leaving 7 bases between the germline ends. This CDR3 comprises 14 residues.

This chain connects TRBV28 to TRBJ2-3; 11 nucleotides agree with TRBD2. CDR1 is MDHEN and CDR2 is SYDVKM in the germline V gene. Trimming took 6 bases from V and 3 from J; bases not matched to a gene: 8. This CDR3 region has 16 residues. The CDR3 region is CASRTVAGGRTDTQYF. Written as DNA, the CDR3 is TGTGCCAGCAGAACGGTAGCGGGGGGGAGAACAGATACGCAGTATTTT.

The chain uses TRBV28 and TRBJ2-1; 8 bases are shared with TRBD2. The CDR3 runs 15 residues. The V and J ends lost 10 bases and 2 bases, in that order; junction bases with no gene match: 10. Per germline, CDR1 MDHEN and CDR2 SYDVKM. This CDR3 is CAISGSAGAYNEQFF. As DNA, the CDR3 is TGTGCCATCTCCGGGTCAGCGGGAGCCTACAATGAGCAGTTCTTC.

The chain joins TRBV7-3 to TRBJ2-7, with TRBD1 identical over 7 bases. This CDR3 is built from 14 residues. Germline assignment: CDR1 SGHTA and CDR2 FQGTGA. The V gene end was trimmed by 5 bases and the J gene end by 0 bases; junction bases not matched to a gene: 4. CDR3 protein: CASSLRDSSYEQYF. CDR3 sequence (DNA): TGTGCCAGCAGCCTCCGGGACAGCTCCTACGAGCAGTACTTC.

V usage is TRBV11-2 and J usage is TRBJ2-7; 9 bases are shared with TRBD2. The CDR3 is 15 amino acids. V trimming: 5 bases; J trimming: 6 bases; junction bases outside the gene matches: 11. The germline V gene encodes CDR1 SGHAT and CDR2 FQNNGV. The CDR3 protein is CASSPPWGLAAEQYF. The CDR3 DNA follows: TGTGCCAGCAGCCCCCCCTGGGGACTAGCAGCCGAGCAGTACTTC.

About this clone: Other nucleotide sequences in the sample specify the same CDR3. This rearrangement joins TRBV19 to TRBJ1-1, with TRBD1 as a possible D gene (5 bases). The CDR3 runs to 12 residues. V gave up 3 bases and J gave up 6 bases, with 8 bases separating them. CDR1 and CDR2 (germline): LNHDA, SQIVND (reference sequence). This CDR3 reads CASSIGGAEAFF. CDR3 in DNA: TGTGCCAGTAGTATTGGGGGGGCTGAAGCTTTCTTT.

J is TRBJ2-5 and V is TRBV4-1, with 8 bases matching TRBD1. The CDR3 is made up of 16 amino acids. Germline values: CDR1 MGHRA, CDR2 YSYEKL. Losses at the gene ends were 2 bases for V and 1 base for J; bases not matched to a gene: 6. Here the CDR3 DNA reads TGCGCCAGCAGCCAACGACAGGGGTCCCTCCAAGAGACCCAGTACTTC. As protein: CASSQRQGSLQETQYF.

This clone was detected only once. V is TRBV7-9 and J is TRBJ1-1, with D possibly matching TRBD1 (5 bases). Per the germline V gene, CDR1 is SEHNR and CDR2 is FQNEAQ (reference sequence). Trimming took 4 bases from V and 0 from J, leaving 15 bases between them. The length of the CDR3 is 16 residues. The CDR3 protein is CASSSTPGALNTEAFF. The CDR3 region has the DNA TGTGCCAGCAGCTCGACCCCCGGGGCTTTGAACACTGAAGCTTTCTTT.

The chain carries TRBV9 and TRBJ2-1; D ambiguous. Germline CDR1 and CDR2: SGDLS and YYNGEE. The CDR3 contains 15 residues. The V end lost 1 base, the J end lost 8 bases, and 16 bases lay between the germline ends. The CDR3 DNA reads TGTGCCAGCAGCGTACGTCCTGGCCTCCTCCATGAGCAGTTCTTC. It specifies CASSVRPGLLHEQFF. Looking up the rest from reference TRBV9 and TRBJ2-1 gives the full variable domain: DSGVTQTPKHLITATGQRVTLRCSPRSGDLSVYWYQQSLDQGLQFLIQYYNGEERAKGNILERFSAQQFPDLHSELNLSSLELGDSALYFCASSVRPGLLHEQFFGPGTRLTVL.

This clone was detected once. The chain couples TRBV5-4 to TRBJ2-2; TRBD1 matches at 8 bases. Trimming took 4 bases from V and 0 from J; bases not matched to a gene: 5. Germline CDR1 is SGHNT and CDR2 is YYREEE (reference sequence). The length of the CDR3 is 16 residues. CDR3 amino acids: CASSRRQGTNTGELFF. In DNA, the CDR3 is TGTGCCAGCAGCAGACGACAGGGGACGAACACCGGGGAGCTGTTTTTT.

The chain is built from TRBV5-1 and TRBJ1-1, with TRBD1 matching over 8 bases. Germline trimming cut 3 bases from V and 5 bases from J; bases unmatched to any gene: 9. The germline gives CDR1 SGHRS, CDR2 YFSETQ. The length of the CDR3 is 15 residues. The CDR3, as DNA: TGCGCCAGCAGCTGGTACGGGACAGGTGGGACTGAAGCTTTCTTT. Protein: CASSWYGTGGTEAFF.

As DNA, the CDR3 is TGCGCCAGCAGAACAGGGTTAGGGAGCACAGATACGCAGTATTTT. The encoded protein is CASRTGLGSTDTQYF. The rearrangement links TRBV5-1 to TRBJ2-3; D is possibly TRBD1 (6 bases). Germline values: CDR1 SGHRS, CDR2 YFSETQ. CDR3 length: 15 amino acids. Trimming cost V 5 bases and J 0 bases, with 13 bases left between them.

The rearrangement uses TRBV6-4 and TRBJ2-3; TRBD2 matches 7 bases. In germline, CDR1 is MRHNA, CDR2 SNTAGT. The ends lost 3 bases at V and 0 bases at J; junction bases unmatched: 3. The CDR3 contains 15 residues. The CDR3 is CASSEVSGSTDTQYF. In DNA form, the CDR3 reads TGTGCCAGCAGTGAGGTTAGCGGGAGCACAGATACGCAGTATTTT.

The rearrangement joins TRBV2 to TRBJ1-6, with D uncertain. This CDR3 spans 15 amino acids. Germline CDR1 is SNHLY and CDR2 is FYNNEI. V was cut by 9 bases and J by 11 bases, with 23 bases left in between. This chain's CDR3 is CASPGGPGRAAPLHF. In DNA, the CDR3 is TGTGCCAGTCCCGGAGGTCCAGGCCGAGCTGCACCCCTCCACTTT.

The V and J genes are TRBV28 and TRBJ1-1; tentatively, D is TRBD1 (6 bases). The CDR3 has 14 amino acids. Germline V lookup: CDR1 MDHEN, CDR2 SYDVKM. V lost 7 bases to trimming and J lost 1 base, with 13 bases between them. In DNA, the CDR3 is TGTGCCAGCACCCTGGGGGCGCGGAACACTGAAGCTTTCTTT. Translating it yields CASTLGARNTEAFF.

The chain links TRBV19 to TRBJ1-4; maybe TRBD1 (5 bases). V was shortened by 3 bases and J by 8 bases, with 13 bases between the two germline ends. The CDR3 length is 14 residues. Germline values: CDR1 LNHDA, CDR2 SQIVND (reference sequence). The CDR3 coding sequence is TGTGCCAGTAGTATCGGTACAGGTGCCGAAAAACTGTTTTTT. This encodes CASSIGTGAEKLFF.

The chain recombines TRBV4-2 with TRBJ2-5; the D gene is possibly TRBD2 (7 bases). V lost 1 base to trimming and J lost 4 bases, with 13 bases between them. Germline CDR1 is LGHNA and CDR2 is YNFKEQ. The CDR3 is 15 residues long. The CDR3: CASSQGGGLAETQYF. The CDR3 DNA sequence: TGTGCCAGCAGCCAAGGGGGGGGGCTTGCAGAGACCCAGTACTTC.